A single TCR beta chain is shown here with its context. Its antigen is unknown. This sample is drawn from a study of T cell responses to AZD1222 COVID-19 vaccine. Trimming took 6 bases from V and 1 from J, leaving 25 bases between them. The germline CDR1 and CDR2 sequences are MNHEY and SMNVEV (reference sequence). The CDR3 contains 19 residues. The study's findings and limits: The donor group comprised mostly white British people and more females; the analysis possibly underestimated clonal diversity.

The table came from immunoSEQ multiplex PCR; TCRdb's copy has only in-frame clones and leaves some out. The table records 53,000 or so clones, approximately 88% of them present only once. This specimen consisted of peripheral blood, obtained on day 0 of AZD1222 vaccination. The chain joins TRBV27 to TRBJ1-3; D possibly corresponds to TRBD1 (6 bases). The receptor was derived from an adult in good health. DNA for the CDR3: TGTGCCAGCAGCCACTTATTGGGTCCGGGACATGGATCTGGAAACACCATATATTTT. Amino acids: CASSHLLGPGHGSGNTIYF.